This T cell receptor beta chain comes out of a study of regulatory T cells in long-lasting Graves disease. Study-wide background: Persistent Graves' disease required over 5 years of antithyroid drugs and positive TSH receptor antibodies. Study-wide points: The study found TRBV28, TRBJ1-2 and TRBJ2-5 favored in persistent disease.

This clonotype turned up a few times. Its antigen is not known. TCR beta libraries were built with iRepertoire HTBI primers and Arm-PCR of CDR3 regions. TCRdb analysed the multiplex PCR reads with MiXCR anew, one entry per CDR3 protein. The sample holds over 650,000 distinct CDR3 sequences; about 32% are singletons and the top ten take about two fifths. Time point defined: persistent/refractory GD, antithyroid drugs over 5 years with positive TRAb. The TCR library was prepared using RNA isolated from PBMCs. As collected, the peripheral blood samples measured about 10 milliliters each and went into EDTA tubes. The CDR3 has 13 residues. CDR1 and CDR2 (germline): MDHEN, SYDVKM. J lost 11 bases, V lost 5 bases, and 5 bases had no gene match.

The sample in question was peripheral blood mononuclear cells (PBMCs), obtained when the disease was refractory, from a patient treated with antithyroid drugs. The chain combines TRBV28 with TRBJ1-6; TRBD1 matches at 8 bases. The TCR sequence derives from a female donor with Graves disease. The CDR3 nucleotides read TGTGCCAGCAGTCCTACGGACAGGGCACCCCTCCACTTT. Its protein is CASSPTDRAPLHF.